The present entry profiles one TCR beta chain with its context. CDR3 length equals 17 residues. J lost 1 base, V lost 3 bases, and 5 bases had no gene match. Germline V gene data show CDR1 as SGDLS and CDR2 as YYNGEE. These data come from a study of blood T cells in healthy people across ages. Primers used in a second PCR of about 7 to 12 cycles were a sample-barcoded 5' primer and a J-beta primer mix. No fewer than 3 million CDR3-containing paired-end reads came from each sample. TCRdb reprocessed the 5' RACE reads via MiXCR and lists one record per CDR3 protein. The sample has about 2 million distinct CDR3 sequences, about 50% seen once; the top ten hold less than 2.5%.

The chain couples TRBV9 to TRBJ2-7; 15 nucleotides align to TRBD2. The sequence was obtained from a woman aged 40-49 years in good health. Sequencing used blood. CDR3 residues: CASSAGLAGGFSYEQYF. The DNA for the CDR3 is TGTGCCAGCAGCGCGGGACTAGCGGGGGGCTTTTCCTACGAGCAGTACTTC.